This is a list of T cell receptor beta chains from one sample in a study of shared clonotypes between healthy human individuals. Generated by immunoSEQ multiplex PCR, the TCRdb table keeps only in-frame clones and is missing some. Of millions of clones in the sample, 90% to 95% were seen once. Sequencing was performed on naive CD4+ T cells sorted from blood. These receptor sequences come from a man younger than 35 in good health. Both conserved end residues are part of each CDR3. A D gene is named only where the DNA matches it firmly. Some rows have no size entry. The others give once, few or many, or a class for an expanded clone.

CDR3: CASSSGLNYGYTF; DNA: TGTGCCAGCAGCTCCGGACTTAACTATGGCTACACCTTC; length: 13; size: .; V: TRBV11-2; D: .; J: TRBJ1-2
CDR3: CASSEVGTSGSYEQYF; DNA: TGTGCCAGCAGTGAGGTGGGGACTAGCGGCTCCTACGAGCAGTACTTC; length: 16; size: .; V: TRBV6-1; D: TRBD2; J: TRBJ2-7
CDR3: CASSRNRVGGNTEAFF; DNA: TGTGCCAGTAGTAGAAACAGGGTAGGGGGGAACACTGAAGCTTTCTTT; length: 16; size: .; V: TRBV19; D: .; J: TRBJ1-1
CDR3: CASSFAGANVLTF; DNA: TGTGCCAGCAGCTTCGCTGGGGCCAACGTCCTGACTTTC; length: 13; size: .; V: TRBV5-4; D: .; J: TRBJ2-6
CDR3: CSVVLGPMGTEAFF; DNA: TGCAGCGTTGTGCTCGGACCAATGGGGACTGAAGCTTTCTTT; length: 14; size: .; V: TRBV29-1; D: .; J: TRBJ1-1
CDR3: CASSLMQGVDQPQHF; DNA: TGTGCCAGCAGCCTAATGCAGGGAGTAGATCAGCCCCAGCATTTT; length: 15; size: few; V: TRBV7-9; D: .; J: TRBJ1-5
CDR3: CASSLPGGGLNTEAFF; DNA: TGTGCCAGCTCACTACCGGGGGGGGGTTTGAACACTGAAGCTTTCTTT; length: 16; size: .; V: TRBV18; D: .; J: TRBJ1-1
CDR3: CAISDPGGSGNTIYF; DNA: TGTGCCATCAGTGACCCAGGGGGTAGTGGAAACACCATATATTTT; length: 15; size: .; V: TRBV10-3; D: TRBD1; J: TRBJ1-3
CDR3: CASRRDSWGPWEKLFF; DNA: TGTGCCAGCAGGCGGGACTCCTGGGGGCCATGGGAAAAACTGTTTTTT; length: 16; size: .; V: TRBV2; D: .; J: TRBJ1-4
CDR3: CASSTSSYEQYF; DNA: TGTGCCAGCAGTACCTCCTCCTACGAGCAGTACTTC; length: 12; size: .; V: TRBV2; D: .; J: TRBJ2-7
CDR3: CASSEQDGQGNNSPLHF; DNA: TGTGCCAGCAGTGAGCAAGACGGGCAGGGGAATAATTCACCCCTCCACTTT; length: 17; size: once; V: TRBV6-1; D: .; J: TRBJ1-6
CDR3: CASSPHGTGKAGNTIYF; DNA: TGCGCCAGCAGCCCCCACGGGACAGGGAAAGCTGGAAACACCATATATTTT; length: 17; size: once; V: TRBV4-3; D: TRBD1; J: TRBJ1-3
CDR3: CASSLAYDTGELFF; DNA: TGTGCCAGCAGCTTAGCGTATGACACCGGGGAGCTGTTTTTT; length: 14; size: .; V: TRBV7-2; D: .; J: TRBJ2-2
CDR3: CATSRGPGGGGYF; DNA: TGTGCCACCAGCAGAGGACCGGGAGGGGGCGGGTACTTC; length: 13; size: .; V: TRBV15; D: .; J: TRBJ2-5
CDR3: CASSNNPGRNTIYF; DNA: TGTGCCAGCAGTAACAACCCCGGTCGAAACACCATATATTTT; length: 14; size: .; V: TRBV25-1; D: .; J: TRBJ1-3
CDR3: CASSLARQTGGYTF; DNA: TGTGCCAGCAGCTTAGCTCGACAGACGGGTGGCTACACCTTC; length: 14; size: once; V: TRBV7-8; D: .; J: TRBJ1-2
CDR3: CASSVRTANTGELFF; DNA: TGTGCCAGCAGTGTTCGCACAGCGAACACCGGGGAGCTGTTTTTT; length: 15; size: .; V: TRBV2; D: .; J: TRBJ2-2
CDR3: CASSLGEDNSPLHF; DNA: TGCGCCAGCAGCTTGGGAGAAGATAATTCACCCCTCCACTTT; length: 14; size: .; V: TRBV5-1; D: .; J: TRBJ1-6
CDR3: CASSLAGTFMNTEAFF; DNA: TGCGCCAGCAGCTTGGCAGGGACATTCATGAACACTGAAGCTTTCTTT; length: 16; size: .; V: TRBV5-1; D: .; J: TRBJ1-1
CDR3: CATSLGGTSKITDTQYF; DNA: TGTGCCACCAGCCTAGGCGGGACTAGCAAGATCACAGATACGCAGTATTTT; length: 17; size: .; V: TRBV15; D: TRBD2; J: TRBJ2-3
CDR3: CASSITPLTHEQYF; DNA: TGTGCCAGTAGTATTACACCACTCACACACGAGCAGTACTTC; length: 14; size: .; V: TRBV19; D: .; J: TRBJ2-7
CDR3: CASSGRPLRDTQYF; DNA: TGTGCCAGCAGTGGACGGCCTCTGAGGGATACGCAGTATTTT; length: 14; size: .; V: TRBV28; D: .; J: TRBJ2-3
CDR3: CASSLEGFGNTEAFF; DNA: TGCGCCAGCAGCTTAGAAGGGTTCGGCAACACTGAAGCTTTCTTT; length: 15; size: .; V: TRBV5-1; D: .; J: TRBJ1-1
CDR3: CATRDGRNSPLHF; DNA: TGCGCCACCAGGGATGGACGGAATTCACCCCTCCACTTT; length: 13; size: .; V: TRBV10-2; D: .; J: TRBJ1-6
CDR3: CASSEDFRSFEKLFF; DNA: TGTGCCAGCAGTGAAGATTTCCGATCTTTTGAAAAACTGTTTTTT; length: 15; size: .; V: TRBV6-1; D: .; J: TRBJ1-4
CDR3: CASSEPGSQDSPLHF; DNA: TGTGCCAGCAGTGAACCGGGCAGTCAGGATTCACCCCTCCACTTT; length: 15; size: few; V: TRBV6-1; D: .; J: TRBJ1-6